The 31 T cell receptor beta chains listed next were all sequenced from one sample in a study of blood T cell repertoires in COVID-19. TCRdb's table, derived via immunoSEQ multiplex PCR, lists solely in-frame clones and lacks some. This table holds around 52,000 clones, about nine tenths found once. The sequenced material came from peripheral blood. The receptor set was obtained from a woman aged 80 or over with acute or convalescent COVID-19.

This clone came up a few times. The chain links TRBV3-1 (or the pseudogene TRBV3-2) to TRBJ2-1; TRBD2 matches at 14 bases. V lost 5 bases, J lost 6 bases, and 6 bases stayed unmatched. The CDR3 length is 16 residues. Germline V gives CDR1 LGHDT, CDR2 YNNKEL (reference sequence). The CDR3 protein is CASSLGLAGGGNEQFF. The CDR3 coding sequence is TGTGCCAGCAGCTTAGGACTAGCGGGGGGTGGCAATGAGCAGTTCTTC.

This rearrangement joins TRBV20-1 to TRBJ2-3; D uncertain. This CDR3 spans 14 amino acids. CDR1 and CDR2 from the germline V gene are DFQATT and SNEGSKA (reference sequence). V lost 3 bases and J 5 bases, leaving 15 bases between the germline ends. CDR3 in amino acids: CSASEFTGEDTQYF. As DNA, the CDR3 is TGCAGTGCTAGTGAGTTTACTGGTGAAGATACGCAGTATTTT.

The CDR3 sequence is CASSPSRVETQYF. CDR3 DNA: TGTGCCAGCAGCCCGTCCAGGGTTGAGACCCAGTACTTC. The J gene is TRBJ2-5, the V gene TRBV7-8; weak D call: TRBD1 (5 bases). Per germline, CDR1 SGHVS and CDR2 FQNEAQ. V lost 5 bases and J lost 5, with 12 bases in between. The CDR3 is made up of 13 amino acids.

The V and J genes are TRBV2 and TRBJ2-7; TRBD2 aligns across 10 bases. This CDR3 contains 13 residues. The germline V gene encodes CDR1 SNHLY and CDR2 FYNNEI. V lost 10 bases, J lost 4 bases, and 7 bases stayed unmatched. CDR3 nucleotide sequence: TGTGCCACTAACCCTAGCGGGGGTTACGAGCAGTACTTC. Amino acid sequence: CATNPSGGYEQYF.

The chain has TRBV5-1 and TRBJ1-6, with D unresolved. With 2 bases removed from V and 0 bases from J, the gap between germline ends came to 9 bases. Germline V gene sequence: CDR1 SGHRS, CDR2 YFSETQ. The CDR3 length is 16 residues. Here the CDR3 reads CASSFTQSSYNSPLHF. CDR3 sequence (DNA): TGCGCCAGCAGCTTCACACAGAGCTCCTATAATTCACCCCTCCACTTT.

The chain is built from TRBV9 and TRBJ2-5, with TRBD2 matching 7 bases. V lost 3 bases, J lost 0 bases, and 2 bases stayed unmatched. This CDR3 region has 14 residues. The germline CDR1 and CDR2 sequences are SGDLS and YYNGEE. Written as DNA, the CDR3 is TGTGCCAGCAGCGCCGGGAGGAACCAAGAGACCCAGTACTTC. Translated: CASSAGRNQETQYF.

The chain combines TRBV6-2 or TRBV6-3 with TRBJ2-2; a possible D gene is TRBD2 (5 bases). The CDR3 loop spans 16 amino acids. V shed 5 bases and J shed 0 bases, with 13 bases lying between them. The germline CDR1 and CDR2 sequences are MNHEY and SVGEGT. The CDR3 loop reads CASSPRGAANTGELFF. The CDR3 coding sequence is TGTGCCAGCAGTCCCCGAGGAGCGGCGAACACCGGGGAGCTGTTTTTT.

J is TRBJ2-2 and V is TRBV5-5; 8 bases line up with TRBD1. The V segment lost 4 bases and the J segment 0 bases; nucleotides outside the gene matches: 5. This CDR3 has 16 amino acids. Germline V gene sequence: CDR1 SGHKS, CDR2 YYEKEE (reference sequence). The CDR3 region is CASSRPGQANTGELFF. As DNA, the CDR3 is TGTGCCAGCAGCCGTCCGGGACAGGCGAACACCGGGGAGCTGTTTTTT.

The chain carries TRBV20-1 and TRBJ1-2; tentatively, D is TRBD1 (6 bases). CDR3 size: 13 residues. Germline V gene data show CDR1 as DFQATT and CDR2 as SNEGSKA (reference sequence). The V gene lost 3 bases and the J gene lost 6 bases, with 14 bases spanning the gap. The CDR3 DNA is TGCAGTGCTAGTACAGGGCTAGCGGATGGCTACACCTTC. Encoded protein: CSASTGLADGYTF.

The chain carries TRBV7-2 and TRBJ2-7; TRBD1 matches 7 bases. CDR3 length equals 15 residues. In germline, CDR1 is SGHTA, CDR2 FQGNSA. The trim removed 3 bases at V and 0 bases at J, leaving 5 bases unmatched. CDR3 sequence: CASSFGQESSYEQYF. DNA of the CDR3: TGTGCCAGCAGCTTTGGACAGGAAAGCTCCTACGAGCAGTACTTC.

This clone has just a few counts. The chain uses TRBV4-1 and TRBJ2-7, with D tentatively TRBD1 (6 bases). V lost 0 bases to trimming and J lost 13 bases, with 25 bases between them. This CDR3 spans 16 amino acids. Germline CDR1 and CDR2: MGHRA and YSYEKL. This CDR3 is CASSQEPQKSSGAVYV. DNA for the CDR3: TGCGCCAGCAGCCAAGAACCGCAAAAATCATCAGGGGCCGTATACGTC.

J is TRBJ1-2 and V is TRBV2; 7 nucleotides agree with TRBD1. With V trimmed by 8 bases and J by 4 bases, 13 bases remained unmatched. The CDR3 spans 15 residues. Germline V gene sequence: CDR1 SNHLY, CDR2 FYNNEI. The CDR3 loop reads CASGRDRGMAYGYTF. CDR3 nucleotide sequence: TGTGCCAGCGGCCGGGACAGAGGGATGGCCTATGGCTACACCTTC.

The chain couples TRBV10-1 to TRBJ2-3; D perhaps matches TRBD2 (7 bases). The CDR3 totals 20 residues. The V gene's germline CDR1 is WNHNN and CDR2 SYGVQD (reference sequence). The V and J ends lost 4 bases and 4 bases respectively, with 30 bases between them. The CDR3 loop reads CASSGRTDARRLAAPDTQYF. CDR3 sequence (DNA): TGCGCCAGCAGTGGGAGGACAGACGCCAGACGGCTAGCGGCCCCAGATACGCAGTATTTT.

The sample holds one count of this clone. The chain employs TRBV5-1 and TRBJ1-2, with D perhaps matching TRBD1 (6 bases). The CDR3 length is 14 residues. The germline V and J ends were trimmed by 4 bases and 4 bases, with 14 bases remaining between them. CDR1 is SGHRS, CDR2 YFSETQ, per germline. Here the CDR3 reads CASSPPTGGYGYTF. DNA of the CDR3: TGCGCCAGCAGCCCCCCGACAGGCGGCTATGGCTACACCTTC. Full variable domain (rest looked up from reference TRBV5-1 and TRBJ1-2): KAGVTQTPRYLIKTRGQQVTLSCSPISGHRSVSWYQQTPGQGLQFLFEYFSETQRNKGNFPGRFSGRQFSNSRSEMNVSTLELGDSALYLCASSPPTGGYGYTFGSGTRLTVV.

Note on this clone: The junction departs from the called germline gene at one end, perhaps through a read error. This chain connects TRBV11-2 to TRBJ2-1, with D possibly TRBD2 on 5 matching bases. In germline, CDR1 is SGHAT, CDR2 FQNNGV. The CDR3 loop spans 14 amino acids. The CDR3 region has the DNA TGTGCCAGCAGCGCCGCGGGCAGTCCCCTCTTGGGAGTCTTC. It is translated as CASSAAGSPLLGVF.

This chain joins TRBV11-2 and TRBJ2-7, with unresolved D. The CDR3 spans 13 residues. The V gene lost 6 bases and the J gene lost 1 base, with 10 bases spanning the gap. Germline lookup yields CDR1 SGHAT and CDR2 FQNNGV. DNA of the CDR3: TGTGCCAGCAGGTCCGGCGGTTCCTACGAGCAGTACTTC. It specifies CASRSGGSYEQYF. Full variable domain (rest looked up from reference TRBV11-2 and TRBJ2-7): EAGVAQSPRYKIIEKRQSVAFWCNPISGHATLYWYQQILGQGPKLLIQFQNNGVVDDSQLPKDRFSAERLKGVDSTLKIQPAKLEDSAVYLCASRSGGSYEQYFGPGTRLTVT.

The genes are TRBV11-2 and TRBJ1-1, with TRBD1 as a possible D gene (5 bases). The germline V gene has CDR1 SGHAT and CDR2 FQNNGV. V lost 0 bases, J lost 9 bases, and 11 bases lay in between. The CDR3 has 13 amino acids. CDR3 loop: CASSLERGRQAFF. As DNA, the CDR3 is TGTGCCAGCAGCTTAGAAAGGGGAAGGCAAGCTTTCTTT.

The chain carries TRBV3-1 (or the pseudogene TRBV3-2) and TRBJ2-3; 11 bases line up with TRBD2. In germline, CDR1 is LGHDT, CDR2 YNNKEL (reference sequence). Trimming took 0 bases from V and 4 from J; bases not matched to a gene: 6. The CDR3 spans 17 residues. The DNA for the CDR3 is TGTGCCAGCAGCCAAGAGGTCCTAGCGGGAGGTCCAGATACGCAGTATTTT. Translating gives CASSQEVLAGGPDTQYF.

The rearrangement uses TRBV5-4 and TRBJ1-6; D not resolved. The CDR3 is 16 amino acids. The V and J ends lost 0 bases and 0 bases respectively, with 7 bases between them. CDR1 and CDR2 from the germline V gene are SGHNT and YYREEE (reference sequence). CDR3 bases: TGTGCCAGCAGCTTGGGCCCGAGCTCCTATAATTCACCCCTCCACTTT. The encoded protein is CASSLGPSSYNSPLHF.

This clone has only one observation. The CDR3 here is CASSQPRGTEAFF. DNA of the CDR3: TGTGCCAGCAGCCAGCCTCGGGGGACTGAAGCTTTCTTT. The rearrangement uses TRBV3-1 (or the pseudogene TRBV3-2) and TRBJ1-1; maybe TRBD1 (5 bases). CDR3 size: 13 residues. The germline CDR1 and CDR2 sequences are LGHDT and YNNKEL (reference sequence). Deletions cut 3 bases from V and 5 bases from J, with 10 bases between.

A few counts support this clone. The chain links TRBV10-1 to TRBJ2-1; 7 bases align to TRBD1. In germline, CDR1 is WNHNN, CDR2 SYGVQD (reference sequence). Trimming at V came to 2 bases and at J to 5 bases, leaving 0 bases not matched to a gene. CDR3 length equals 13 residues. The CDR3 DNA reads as TGCGCCAGCAGTGAGGGGACAGACAATGAGCAGTTCTTC. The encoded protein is CASSEGTDNEQFF.

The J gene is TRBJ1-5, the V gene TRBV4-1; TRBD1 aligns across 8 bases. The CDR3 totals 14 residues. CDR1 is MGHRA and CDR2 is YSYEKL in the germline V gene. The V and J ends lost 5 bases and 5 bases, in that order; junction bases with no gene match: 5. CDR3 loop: CASSSGGWDQPQHF. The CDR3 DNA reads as TGCGCCAGCAGCTCAGGGGGCTGGGATCAGCCCCAGCATTTT.

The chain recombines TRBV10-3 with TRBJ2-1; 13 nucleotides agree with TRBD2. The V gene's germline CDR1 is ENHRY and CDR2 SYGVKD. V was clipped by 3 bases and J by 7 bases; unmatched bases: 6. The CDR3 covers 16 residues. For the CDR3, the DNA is TGTGCCATCAGTGAAAACCGACTAGCGGGGGGAAATGAGCAGTTCTTC. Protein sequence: CAISENRLAGGNEQFF.

CDR3 residues: CASSLDRAPGYTF. The CDR3 bases are TGTGCCAGCAGCCTGGACAGGGCCCCAGGCTACACCTTC. The V gene is TRBV2, the J gene TRBJ1-2, with 8 positions matching TRBD1. Per germline, CDR1 SNHLY and CDR2 FYNNEI. V was pared by 6 bases and J by 8 bases, with 8 bases of the junction left unmatched. The CDR3 has 13 amino acids. Together with reference TRBV2 and TRBJ1-2, the CDR3 gives the full variable domain: EPEVTQTPSHQVTQMGQEVILRCVPISNHLYFYWYRQILGQKVEFLVSFYNNEISEKSEIFDDQFSVERPDGSNFTLKIRSTKLEDSAMYFCASSLDRAPGYTFGSGTRLTVV.

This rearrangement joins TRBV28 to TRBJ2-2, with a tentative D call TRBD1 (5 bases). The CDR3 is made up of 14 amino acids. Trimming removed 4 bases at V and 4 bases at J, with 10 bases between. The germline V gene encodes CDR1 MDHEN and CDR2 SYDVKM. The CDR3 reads CASSSVGLTGELFF. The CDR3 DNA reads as TGTGCCAGCAGTTCGGTGGGGCTCACCGGGGAGCTGTTTTTT. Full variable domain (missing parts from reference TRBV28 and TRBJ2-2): DVKVTQSSRYLVKRTGEKVFLECVQDMDHENMFWYRQDPGLGLRLIYFSYDVKMKEKGDIPEGYSVSREKKERFSLILESASTNQTSMYLCASSSVGLTGELFFGEGSRLTVL.

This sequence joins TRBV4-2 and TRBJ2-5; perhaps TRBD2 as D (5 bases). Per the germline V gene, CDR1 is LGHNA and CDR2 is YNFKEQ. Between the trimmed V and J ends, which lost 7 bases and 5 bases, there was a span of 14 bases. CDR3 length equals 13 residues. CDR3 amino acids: CASTRSRGETQYF. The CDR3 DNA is TGTGCCAGCACCCGCTCCCGAGGGGAGACCCAGTACTTC.

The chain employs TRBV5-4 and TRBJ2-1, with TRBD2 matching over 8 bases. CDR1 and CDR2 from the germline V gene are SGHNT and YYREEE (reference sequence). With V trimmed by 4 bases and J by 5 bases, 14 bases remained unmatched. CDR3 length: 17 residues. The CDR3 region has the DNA TGTGCCAGCAGCGGGCCGAGGACTAGCCAACTAAACAATGAGCAGTTCTTC. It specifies CASSGPRTSQLNNEQFF.

In DNA, the CDR3 is TGTGCCAGCAGCCTAGCGGGGGGCATCCAAGAGACCCAGTACTTC. This codes for CASSLAGGIQETQYF. The chain is built from TRBV3-1 (or the pseudogene TRBV3-2) and TRBJ2-5; 10 nucleotides line up with TRBD2. V lost 4 bases to trimming and J lost 1 base; unmatched junction nucleotides: 3. This CDR3 is built from 15 residues. The germline V gene has CDR1 LGHDT and CDR2 YNNKEL (reference sequence).

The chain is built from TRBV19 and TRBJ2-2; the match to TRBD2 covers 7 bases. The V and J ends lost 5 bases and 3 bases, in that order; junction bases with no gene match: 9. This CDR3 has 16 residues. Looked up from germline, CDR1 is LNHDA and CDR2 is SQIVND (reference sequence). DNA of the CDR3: TGTGCCAGTAGTCGGCGGGGACTATACGACACCGGGGAGCTGTTTTTT. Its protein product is CASSRRGLYDTGELFF.

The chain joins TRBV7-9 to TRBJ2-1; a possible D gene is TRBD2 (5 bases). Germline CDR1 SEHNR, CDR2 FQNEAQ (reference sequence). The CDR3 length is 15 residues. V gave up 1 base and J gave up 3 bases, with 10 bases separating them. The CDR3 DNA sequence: TGTGCCAGCAGCTTAGGCAGCGGTGGCTACAATGAGCAGTTCTTC. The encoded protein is CASSLGSGGYNEQFF. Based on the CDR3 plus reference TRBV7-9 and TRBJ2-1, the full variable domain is DTGVSQNPRHKITKRGQNVTFRCDPISEHNRLYWYRQTLGQGPEFLTYFQNEAQLEKSRLLSDRFSAERPKGSFSTLEIQRTEQGDSAMYLCASSLGSGGYNEQFFGPGTRLTVL.

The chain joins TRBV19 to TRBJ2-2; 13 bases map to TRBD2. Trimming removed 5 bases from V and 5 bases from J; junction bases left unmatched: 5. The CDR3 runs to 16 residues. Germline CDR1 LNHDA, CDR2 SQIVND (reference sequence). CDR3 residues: CASSSPTSGGTGELFF. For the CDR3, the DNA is TGTGCCAGTAGTTCTCCGACTAGCGGGGGGACCGGGGAGCTGTTTTTT.